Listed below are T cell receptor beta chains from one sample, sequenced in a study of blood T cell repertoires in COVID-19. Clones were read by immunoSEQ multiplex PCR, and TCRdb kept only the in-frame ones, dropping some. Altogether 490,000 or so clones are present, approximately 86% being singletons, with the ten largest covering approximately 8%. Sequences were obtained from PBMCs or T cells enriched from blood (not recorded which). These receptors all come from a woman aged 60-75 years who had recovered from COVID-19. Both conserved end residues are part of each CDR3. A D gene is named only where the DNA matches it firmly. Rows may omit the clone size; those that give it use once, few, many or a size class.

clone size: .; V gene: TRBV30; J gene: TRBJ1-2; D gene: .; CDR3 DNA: TGTGCCTGGAGTGGGCAGACGGGTTTATATGGCTACACCTTC; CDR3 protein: CAWSGQTGLYGYTF
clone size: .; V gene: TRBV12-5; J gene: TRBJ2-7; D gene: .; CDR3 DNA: TGTGCTAGTGCCAAGGGGGGGGGAGTCTACGAGCAGTACTTC; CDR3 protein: CASAKGGGVYEQYF
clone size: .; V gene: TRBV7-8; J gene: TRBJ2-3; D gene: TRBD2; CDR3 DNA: TGTGCCAGCAGCAACCCAGCGGGGTACACAGATACGCAGTATTTT; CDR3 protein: CASSNPAGYTDTQYF
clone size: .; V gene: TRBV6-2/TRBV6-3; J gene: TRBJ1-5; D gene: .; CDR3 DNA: TGTGCCAGCAGTTACTTCCCCAAAGGGGTCGATCAGCCCCAGCATTTT; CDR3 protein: CASSYFPKGVDQPQHF
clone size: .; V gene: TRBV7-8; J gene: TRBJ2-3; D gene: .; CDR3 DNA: TGTGCCAGCAGCTCTACCCACGTACAGGGCACAGATACGCAGTATTTT; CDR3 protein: CASSSTHVQGTDTQYF
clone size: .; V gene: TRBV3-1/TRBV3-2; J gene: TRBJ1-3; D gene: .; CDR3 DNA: TGTGCCAGCAGCCAAGATTATTGGCAATCTGTGGGAAACACCATATATTTT; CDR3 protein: CASSQDYWQSVGNTIYF
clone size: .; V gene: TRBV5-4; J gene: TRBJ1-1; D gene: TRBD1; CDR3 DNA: TGTGCCAGCAGCTTGACAGGGGGAACTGAAGCTTTCTTT; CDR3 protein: CASSLTGGTEAFF
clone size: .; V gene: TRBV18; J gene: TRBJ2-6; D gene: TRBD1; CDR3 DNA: TGTGCCAGCTCACCAATCGGAAACAGGGGGCCTGAGAGCTCTGGGGCCAACGTCCTGACTTTC; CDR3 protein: CASSPIGNRGPESSGANVLTF
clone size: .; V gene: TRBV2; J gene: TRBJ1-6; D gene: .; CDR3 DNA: TGTGCCAGCAGTGAATCTACCCCCCGACTTAATTCACCCCTCCACTTT; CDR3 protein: CASSESTPRLNSPLHF
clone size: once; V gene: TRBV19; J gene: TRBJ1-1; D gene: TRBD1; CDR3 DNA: TGTGCCAGTACCGGGACAGAGAACACTGAAGCTTTCTTT; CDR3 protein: CASTGTENTEAFF
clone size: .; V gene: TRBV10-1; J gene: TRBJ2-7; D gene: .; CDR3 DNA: TGCGCCAGCAGTGAAAGCCGGGACGAGCAGTACTTC; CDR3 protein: CASSESRDEQYF
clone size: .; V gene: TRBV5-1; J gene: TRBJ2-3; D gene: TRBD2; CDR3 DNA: TGCGCCAGCAGCTCAAACCGGGGACTATCCACAGATACGCAGTATTTT; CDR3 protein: CASSSNRGLSTDTQYF
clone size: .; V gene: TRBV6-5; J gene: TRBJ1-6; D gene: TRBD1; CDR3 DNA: TGTGCCAGCAGTTACTCGGGACAGGGCGAATCACCCCTCCACTTT; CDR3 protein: CASSYSGQGESPLHF
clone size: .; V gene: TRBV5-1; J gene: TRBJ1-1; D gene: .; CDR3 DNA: TGCGCCAGCAGCTTGGGAGCTGAAGCTTTCTTT; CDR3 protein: CASSLGAEAFF
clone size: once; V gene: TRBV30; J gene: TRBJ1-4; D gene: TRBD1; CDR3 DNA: TGTGCCTGGCGACAGGGTAAAGGAGAAAAACTGTTTTTT; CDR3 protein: CAWRQGKGEKLFF
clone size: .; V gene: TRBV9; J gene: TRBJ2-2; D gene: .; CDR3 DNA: TGTGCCAGCAGCTTGGGGGGAGGAGGGACCGGGGAGCTGTTTTTT; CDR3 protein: CASSLGGGGTGELFF
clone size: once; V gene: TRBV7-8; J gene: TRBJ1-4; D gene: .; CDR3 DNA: TGTGCCAGCAGCTTAGACAGGGTTTTCAAGGAAAAACTGTTTTTT; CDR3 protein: CASSLDRVFKEKLFF
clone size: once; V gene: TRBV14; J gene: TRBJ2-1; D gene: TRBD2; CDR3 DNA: TGTGCCAGCAGCCAAGTTTCGGGACTAGTGGGTGAGCAGTTCTTC; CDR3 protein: CASSQVSGLVGEQFF
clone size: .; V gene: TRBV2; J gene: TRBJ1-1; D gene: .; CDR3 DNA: TGTGCCAGCAGGGACATGAACACTGAAGCTTTCTTT; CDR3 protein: CASRDMNTEAFF
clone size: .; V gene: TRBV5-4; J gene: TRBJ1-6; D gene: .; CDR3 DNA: TGTGCCAGCAGAGGGCAGGAAGGGGATTCACCCCTCCACTTT; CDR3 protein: CASRGQEGDSPLHF
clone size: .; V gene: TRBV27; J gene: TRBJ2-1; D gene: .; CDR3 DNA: TGTGCCAGCAGTCCCTTCTATGGTCAGGGGAGTTACTATGAGCAGTTCTTC; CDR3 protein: CASSPFYGQGSYYEQFF
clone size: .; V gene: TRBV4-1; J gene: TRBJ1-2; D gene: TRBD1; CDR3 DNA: TGCGCCAGCAGCCGACAGGGAGAACCTAACTATGGCTACACCTTC; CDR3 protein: CASSRQGEPNYGYTF
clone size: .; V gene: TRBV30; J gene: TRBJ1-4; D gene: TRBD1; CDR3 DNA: TGTGCCTGGAAGCGACAGGGGGTTGAAAAACTGTTTTTT; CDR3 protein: CAWKRQGVEKLFF
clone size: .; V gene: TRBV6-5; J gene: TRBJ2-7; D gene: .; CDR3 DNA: TGTGCCAGCAGAAACGTACAGGCCCCCTACGAGCAGTACTTC; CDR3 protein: CASRNVQAPYEQYF
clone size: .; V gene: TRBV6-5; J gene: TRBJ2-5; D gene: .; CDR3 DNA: TGTGCCAGCCGGAGAGGGTCCCAAGGAGAGACCCAGTACTTC; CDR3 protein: CASRRGSQGETQYF
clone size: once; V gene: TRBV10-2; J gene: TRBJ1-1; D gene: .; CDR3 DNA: TGCGCCAGCAGTGAGCAGGGGTACACTGAAGCTTTCTTT; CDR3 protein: CASSEQGYTEAFF
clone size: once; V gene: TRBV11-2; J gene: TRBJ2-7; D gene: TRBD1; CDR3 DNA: TGTGCCAGCAGCTTCACAGGGGGCGCCGAGCAGTACTTC; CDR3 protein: CASSFTGGAEQYF
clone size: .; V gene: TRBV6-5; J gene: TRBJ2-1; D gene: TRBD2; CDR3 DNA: TGTGCCAGCAGTTACCGGGGCGGGGGGGCCGATGAGCAGTTCTTC; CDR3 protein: CASSYRGGGADEQFF
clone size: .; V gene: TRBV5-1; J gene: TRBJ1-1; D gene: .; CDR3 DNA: TGCGCCACCAAAGGGGACTCAGGGTTCACTGAAGCTTTCTTT; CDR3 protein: CATKGDSGFTEAFF
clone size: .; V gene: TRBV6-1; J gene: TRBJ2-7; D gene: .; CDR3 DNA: TGTGCCAGCAGTGAAGCCCGACAGCTCCTAACCTACGAGCAGTACTTC; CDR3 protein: CASSEARQLLTYEQYF
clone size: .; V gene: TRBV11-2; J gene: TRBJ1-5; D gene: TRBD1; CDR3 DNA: TGTGCCAGCAGCAAAGACAGGGGACAGCCCCAGCATTTT; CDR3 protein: CASSKDRGQPQHF
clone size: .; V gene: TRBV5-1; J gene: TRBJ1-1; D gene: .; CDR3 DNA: TGCGCCAGCAGCCTTCACAGAGACACTGAAGCTTTCTTT; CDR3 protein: CASSLHRDTEAFF
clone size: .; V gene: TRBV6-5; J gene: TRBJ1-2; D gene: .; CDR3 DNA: TGTGCCAGCAGACGCGACAGGCTTGGCTATGGCTACACCTTC; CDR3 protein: CASRRDRLGYGYTF
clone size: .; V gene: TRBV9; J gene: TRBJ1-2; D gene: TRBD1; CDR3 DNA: TGTGCCAGCAGCGCACAGGGGGCTCCTAACTATGGCTACACCTTC; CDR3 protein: CASSAQGAPNYGYTF
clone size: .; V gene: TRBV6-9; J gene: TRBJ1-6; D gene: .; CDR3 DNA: TGTGCCAGCAGTTATGCGGCAAAGAATTCACCCCTCCACTTT; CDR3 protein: CASSYAAKNSPLHF
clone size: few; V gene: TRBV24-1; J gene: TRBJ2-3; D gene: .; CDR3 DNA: TGTGCCACCAGTGAGGGCAGCCTGCAGTATTTT; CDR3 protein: CATSEGSLQYF
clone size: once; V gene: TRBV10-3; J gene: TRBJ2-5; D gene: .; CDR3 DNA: TGTGCCATCAGTGCCCCGGACCAAGAGACCCAGTACTTC; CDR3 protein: CAISAPDQETQYF
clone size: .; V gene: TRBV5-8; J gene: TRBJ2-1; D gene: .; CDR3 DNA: TGTGCCAGCAGCTTGGCTTACAGGGAGAAGAACAATGAGCAGTTCTTC; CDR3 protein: CASSLAYREKNNEQFF
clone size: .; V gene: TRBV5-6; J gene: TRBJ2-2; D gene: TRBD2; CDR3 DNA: TGTGCCAGCAGCTTGCAGCGGGGGGGCCTCTTTTCGGCCGGGGAGCTGTTTTTT; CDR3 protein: CASSLQRGGLFSAGELFF
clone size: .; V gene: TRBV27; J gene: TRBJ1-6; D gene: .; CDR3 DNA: TGTGCCAGCAGTTTTACCGGGGTGGTTTTGGATTCACCCCTCCACTTT; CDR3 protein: CASSFTGVVLDSPLHF
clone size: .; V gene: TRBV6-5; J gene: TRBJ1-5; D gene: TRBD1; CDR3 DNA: TGTGCCAGCAGTTACTCGACAGGGTGGGATCAGCCCCAGCATTTT; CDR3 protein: CASSYSTGWDQPQHF
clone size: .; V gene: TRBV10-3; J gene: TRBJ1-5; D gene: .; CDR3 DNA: TGTGCCATCAGTGAGAGGGGAGGTGAGAGCAATCAGCCCCAGCATTTT; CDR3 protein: CAISERGGESNQPQHF
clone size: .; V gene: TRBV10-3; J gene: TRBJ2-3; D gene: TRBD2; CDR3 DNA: TGTGCCATCAGAGGTAGCGGGGGGGCAGATACGCAGTATTTT; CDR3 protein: CAIRGSGGADTQYF
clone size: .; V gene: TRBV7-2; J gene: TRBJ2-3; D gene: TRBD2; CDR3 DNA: TGTGCCAGCAGCCCAGTAGCGGGGTCAGATACGCAGTATTTT; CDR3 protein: CASSPVAGSDTQYF
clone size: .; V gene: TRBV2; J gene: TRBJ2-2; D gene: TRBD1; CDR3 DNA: TGTGCCAGCAGGAAAGACAGGGGGCCCGGGGAGCTGTTTTTT; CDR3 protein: CASRKDRGPGELFF
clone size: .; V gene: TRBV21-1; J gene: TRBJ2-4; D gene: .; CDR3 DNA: TGTGCCAGCAGCTCTCCGACAGGGGTTCGAGCCAAAAACATTCAGTACTTC; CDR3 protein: CASSSPTGVRAKNIQYF
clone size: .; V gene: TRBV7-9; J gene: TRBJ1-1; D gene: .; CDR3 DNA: TGTGCCAGCAGCCCCAGGACAGATAGGGGAAACACTGAAGCTTTCTTT; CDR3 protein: CASSPRTDRGNTEAFF
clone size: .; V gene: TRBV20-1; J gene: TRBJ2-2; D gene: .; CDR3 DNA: TGCAGTGCTAGTACCTGGCCGGGAGAGAACACCGGGGAGCTGTTTTTT; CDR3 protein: CSASTWPGENTGELFF
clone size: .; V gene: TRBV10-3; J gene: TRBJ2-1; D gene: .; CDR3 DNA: TGTGCCATCAGTGAGGGACAACTTTACAATGAGCAGTTCTTC; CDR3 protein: CAISEGQLYNEQFF
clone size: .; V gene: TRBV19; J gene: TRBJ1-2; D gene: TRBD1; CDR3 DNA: TGTGCCAGTAGTATCGGACAGGGGTATGGCTACACCTTC; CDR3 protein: CASSIGQGYGYTF
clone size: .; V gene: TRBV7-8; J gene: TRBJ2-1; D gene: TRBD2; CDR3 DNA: TGTGCCAGCAACGGGGGGATTTCCTACAATGAGCAGTTCTTC; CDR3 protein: CASNGGISYNEQFF
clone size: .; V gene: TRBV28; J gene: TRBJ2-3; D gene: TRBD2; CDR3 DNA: TGTGCCAGCAGTCCCCGGACTAGCGGGGTGTTCCGGGGACGGTTTAATACGCAGTATTTT; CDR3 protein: CASSPRTSGVFRGRFNTQYF
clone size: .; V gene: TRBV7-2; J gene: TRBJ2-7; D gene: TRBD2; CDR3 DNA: TGTGCCAGCAGCTTAGTCGGCGGGGGGCCCAACGAGCAGTACTTC; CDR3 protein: CASSLVGGGPNEQYF
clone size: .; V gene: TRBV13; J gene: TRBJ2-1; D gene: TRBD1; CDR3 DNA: TGTGCCAGCAGCTTAGATCCCCTGACAGGGTTGGGTGAGCAGTTCTTC; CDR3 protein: CASSLDPLTGLGEQFF
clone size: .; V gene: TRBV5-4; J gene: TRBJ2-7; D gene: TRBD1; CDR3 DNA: TGTGCCAGCAGCTTGGCCAGGGGGATCGACGAGCAGTACTTC; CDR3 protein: CASSLARGIDEQYF
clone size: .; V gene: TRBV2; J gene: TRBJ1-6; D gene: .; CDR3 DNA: TGTGCCAGCAGTGAACGCTTTTCGAGTTCACCCCTCCACTTT; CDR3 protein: CASSERFSSSPLHF